Listed here are 28 T cell receptor beta chains from one sample, sequenced in a study of T-cell memory formation after mild COVID-19. TCRdb passed the 5' RACE reads through MiXCR, listing each CDR3 protein once. The data hold fewer than 350,000 distinct CDR3 sequences, with more than 15% observed a single time. The sequenced material came from PBMCs or a T cell subset sorted from them (not recorded which). These receptors were collected from a man aged 18-30 years who had mild COVID-19 (a few samples of this study predate the infection). Cell type and time point are not known.

There are a few counts of this clonotype. J is TRBJ2-7 and V is TRBV5-1; tentatively, D is TRBD1 (5 bases). Germline-derived CDR1 and CDR2 are SGHRS and YFSETQ. Trimming pared 1 base from V and 0 bases from J, leaving 11 bases between. CDR3 length: 15 amino acids. This CDR3 is CASSLPDTYSYEQYF. The CDR3 DNA follows: TGCGCCAGCAGCTTGCCGGACACCTACTCCTACGAGCAGTACTTC.

Ten or more counts support this clonotype. The chain recombines TRBV5-1 with TRBJ1-1; no clear D gene. From germline, CDR1 is SGHRS and CDR2 YFSETQ. The CDR3 consists of 11 residues. V shed 2 bases and J shed 4 bases, with 3 bases lying between them. The CDR3 is CASSFGTEAFF. As DNA, the CDR3 is TGCGCCAGCAGCTTCGGCACTGAAGCTTTCTTT.

V gene TRBV7-2 combines with J gene TRBJ2-7, with 9 bases identical to TRBD1. The CDR3 has 14 residues. CDR1 and CDR2 from the germline V gene are SGHTA and FQGNSA. V lost 5 bases and J lost 6; bases outside the gene matches: 8. The CDR3 protein is CASSGRTGDGEQYF. In nucleotides, the CDR3 is TGTGCCAGCAGCGGGAGGACAGGGGATGGCGAGCAGTACTTC.

This clonotype has a handful of counts. This chain connects TRBV6-5 to TRBJ2-6; 9 nucleotides align to TRBD1. The V segment lost 5 bases and the J segment 13 bases; nucleotides outside the gene matches: 12. This CDR3 is built from 15 residues. Germline V gene sequence: CDR1 MNHEY, CDR2 SVGAGI. CDR3 bases: TGTGCCAGCAGTACGGACAGGGGCCTACTTCAGGTCCTGACTTTC. Translating gives CASSTDRGLLQVLTF.

This clonotype was picked up a small number of times. This chain uses TRBV7-2 with TRBJ2-1; possibly TRBD1 or TRBD2 for D (5 bases each). This CDR3 has 16 residues. Germline V lookup: CDR1 SGHTA, CDR2 FQGNSA. With 1 base removed from V and 9 bases from J, the gap between germline ends came to 19 bases. The CDR3 nucleotides read TGTGCCAGCAGCTTAGATAGGACCTGGGGGTTAGGTGAGCAGTTCTTC. This codes for CASSLDRTWGLGEQFF.

The chain carries TRBV5-5 and TRBJ2-3; no clear D. Germline CDR1 SGHKS, CDR2 YYEKEE (reference sequence). Trimming pared 5 bases from V and 0 bases from J, leaving 7 bases between. This CDR3 comprises 13 residues. This CDR3 reads CASSEPSTDTQYF. The DNA of the CDR3 is TGTGCCAGCAGTGAGCCCAGCACAGATACGCAGTATTTT.

The chain uses TRBV24-1 and TRBJ1-2; the match to TRBD1 covers 10 bases. The trim removed 2 bases at V and 8 bases at J, leaving 7 bases unmatched. This CDR3 has 15 amino acids. The germline gives CDR1 KGHDR, CDR2 SFDVKD. The CDR3 loop is CATSDSRQGARGYTF. The CDR3 bases are TGTGCCACCAGTGATTCCAGACAGGGGGCGCGGGGCTACACCTTC.

This chain links TRBV4-3 with TRBJ1-4; D is ambiguous. V lost 8 bases to trimming and J lost 7 bases, with 17 bases between them. In germline, CDR1 is LGHNA, CDR2 YSLEER. CDR3 length: 14 residues. The CDR3 bases are TGCGCCAGCGGCCGGGAGTCTGACTTTGAAAAACTGTTTTTT. Its translation is CASGRESDFEKLFF.

This clonotype was recorded a few times. V gene TRBV18 combines with J gene TRBJ1-1; D might be TRBD1 (5 bases). Germline V gene sequence: CDR1 KGHSH, CDR2 LQKENI. V dropped 0 bases and J dropped 3 bases, with 14 bases sitting between them. The CDR3 is 16 residues long. The CDR3 sequence: CASSPPVQGGYTEAFF. CDR3 DNA sequence: TGTGCCAGCTCACCACCGGTTCAGGGTGGGTACACTGAAGCTTTCTTT.

This clonotype was seen only a few times. The chain couples TRBV6-5 to TRBJ1-2, with 9 nucleotides matching TRBD1. This CDR3 contains 16 residues. V trimming: 6 bases; J trimming: 2 bases; junction bases outside the gene matches: 10. Germline CDR1 reads MNHEY; CDR2 reads SVGAGI. CDR3 residues: CASRDWGTGTNYGYTF. In nucleotides, the CDR3 is TGTGCCAGCAGAGACTGGGGGACAGGGACAAACTATGGCTACACCTTC.

The chain joins TRBV28 to TRBJ1-5, with a weak D call TRBD1 (5 bases). Germline V gives CDR1 MDHEN, CDR2 SYDVKM. The CDR3 has 14 residues. V was shortened by 2 bases and J by 7 bases, with 12 bases between the two germline ends. CDR3: CASSLRQFRQPQHF. CDR3 DNA sequence: TGTGCCAGCAGTTTACGACAGTTTCGGCAGCCCCAGCATTTT.

The chain uses TRBV3-1 and TRBJ1-1, with unresolved D. The ends were cut back, 3 bases at V and 3 bases at J, with 11 bases in the middle. This CDR3 has 14 amino acids. Per the germline V gene, CDR1 is LGHDT and CDR2 is YNNKEL (reference sequence). Written as DNA, the CDR3 is TGTGCCAGCAGCCAGAGGAAGAGGGACACTGAAGCTTTCTTT. Translated: CASSQRKRDTEAFF.

This clonotype appeared a few times. Here the CDR3 reads CSVRETYNEQFF. DNA of the CDR3: TGCAGCGTACGGGAGACATACAATGAGCAGTTCTTC. The chain uses TRBV29-1 and TRBJ2-1; the D gene is possibly TRBD2 (6 bases). This CDR3 region has 12 residues. The V gene lost 6 bases and the J gene lost 4 bases, with 10 bases spanning the gap. Germline V gene lookup returns CDR1 SQVTM and CDR2 ANQGSEA.

V usage is TRBV12-3 or TRBV12-4 and J usage is TRBJ1-5; no definite D call. The V gene lost 7 bases and the J gene lost 5 bases, with 9 bases spanning the gap. The CDR3 is 12 residues long. CDR3 bases: TGTGCCAGCACTCGGGAAGATCAGCCCCAGCATTTT. Translated: CASTREDQPQHF.

The sample holds a few counts of this clonotype. The gene calls are TRBV7-3 and TRBJ2-3, with a possible D match to TRBD2 (5 bases). Trimming pared 6 bases from V and 3 bases from J, leaving 13 bases between. The CDR3 covers 14 residues. Per germline, CDR1 SGHTA and CDR2 FQGTGA. The CDR3 DNA reads TGTGCCAGCAGATCGGGATCGGGGACAGATACGCAGTATTTT. Amino acid sequence: CASRSGSGTDTQYF.

The rearrangement joins TRBV12-3 or TRBV12-4 to TRBJ2-2, with D possibly matching TRBD1 (5 bases). The CDR3 length is 12 residues. V was trimmed by 6 bases and J by 8 bases, leaving 10 bases between them. The CDR3 region is CASSRVQGELFF. DNA of the CDR3: TGTGCCAGCAGCAGGGTCCAGGGGGAGCTGTTTTTT.

The sample holds a few counts of this clonotype. This chain joins TRBV5-1 and TRBJ2-3, with TRBD2 matching over 12 bases. The CDR3 extends over 16 amino acids. V trimming: 3 bases; J trimming: 5 bases; junction bases outside the gene matches: 7. Germline loops: CDR1 SGHRS, CDR2 YFSETQ. This CDR3 is CASSSNLAGGRDTQYF. CDR3 DNA sequence: TGCGCCAGCAGCTCAAATCTAGCGGGGGGGAGAGATACGCAGTATTTT.

The V gene is TRBV19, the J gene TRBJ1-5; a weak D match, TRBD1 (6 bases). Trimming shortened V by 4 bases and J by 2 bases, and 15 bases separated the two germline ends. Looked up from germline, CDR1 is LNHDA and CDR2 is SQIVND (reference sequence). This CDR3 comprises 16 residues. In nucleotides, the CDR3 is TGTGCCAGTAGTAACCTCCCAGGGGCAGGCAATCAGCCCCAGCATTTT. Amino acids: CASSNLPGAGNQPQHF.

This clonotype has just a few counts. The V gene is TRBV20-1, the J gene TRBJ2-5; 11 bases are shared with TRBD2. V lost 4 bases and J lost 5; bases outside the gene matches: 6. CDR3 length: 14 residues. CDR1 is DFQATT and CDR2 is SNEGSKA in the germline V gene (reference sequence). CDR3 protein: CSATSGGNRETQYF. DNA of the CDR3: TGCAGTGCTACTAGCGGGGGGAACCGGGAGACCCAGTACTTC.

This clonotype showed up just a few times. The chain links TRBV6-5 to TRBJ1-2; TRBD1 aligns across 9 bases. There are 16 residues in the CDR3. The V segment lost 0 bases and the J segment 4 bases; nucleotides outside the gene matches: 6. CDR1 and CDR2 (germline): MNHEY, SVGAGI. CDR3 sequence reads: CASSYSGQGLSYGYTF. The CDR3 nucleotides read TGTGCCAGCAGTTACTCGGGACAGGGATTAAGCTATGGCTACACCTTC.

The table lists this clonotype with many counts. Here the CDR3 reads CASSRHVTGGETQYF. Written as DNA, the CDR3 is TGTGCCAGCAGCCGTCACGTAACAGGGGGGGAGACCCAGTACTTC. The J gene is TRBJ2-5, the V gene TRBV7-2, with 8 bases fitting TRBD1. J gave up 5 bases and V 5 bases, and 10 bases lay outside the gene matches. Germline CDR1 is SGHTA and CDR2 is FQGNSA. This CDR3 has 15 amino acids. The variable domain in full, completed from reference TRBV7-2 and TRBJ2-5, reads GAGVSQSPSNKVTEKGKDVELRCDPISGHTALYWYRQSLGQGLEFLIYFQGNSAPDKSGLPSDRFSAERTGGSVSTLTIQRTQQEDSAVYLCASSRHVTGGETQYFGPGTRLLVL.

This clonotype has more than one count but fewer than ten. The J gene is TRBJ2-3, the V gene TRBV7-8, with 8 bases that match TRBD1. CDR3 length: 16 residues. The V gene's germline CDR1 is SGHVS and CDR2 FQNEAQ. With 4 bases clipped from V and 8 bases from J, the junction kept 14 bases outside the gene matches. CDR3 region: CASSSRTGTKEVTQYF. CDR3 in DNA: TGTGCCAGCAGCTCAAGGACAGGGACAAAAGAAGTTACGCAGTATTTT.

This rearrangement joins TRBV10-3 to TRBJ2-5, with a possible D match to TRBD2 (7 bases). Trimming took 5 bases from V and 5 from J, leaving 12 bases between them. CDR3 size: 13 residues. Germline loops: CDR1 ENHRY, CDR2 SYGVKD. The CDR3 sequence is CAISIQGGETQYF. The CDR3 nucleotides read TGTGCCATCAGTATACAGGGAGGGGAGACCCAGTACTTC.

The rearrangement joins TRBV7-8 to TRBJ2-5, with unresolved D. In germline, CDR1 is SGHVS, CDR2 FQNEAQ. V gave up 2 bases and J gave up 2 bases, with 12 bases separating them. The length of the CDR3 is 15 residues. CDR3 in DNA: TGTGCCAGCAGCTTATTCCGCGGCAGACAAGAGACCCAGTACTTC. The encoded protein is CASSLFRGRQETQYF. Together with reference TRBV7-8 and TRBJ2-5, the CDR3 gives the full variable domain: GAGVSQSPRYKVAKRGQDVALRCDPISGHVSLFWYQQALGQGPEFLTYFQNEAQLDKSGLPSDRFFAERPEGSVSTLKIQRTQQEDSAVYLCASSLFRGRQETQYFGPGTRLLVL.

This clonotype was picked up a small number of times. The chain joins TRBV6-2 or TRBV6-3 to TRBJ2-5; 9 positions match TRBD2. V shed 5 bases and J 4 bases; nucleotides not matched to a gene: 5. The CDR3 runs to 14 residues. Germline V gene data show CDR1 as MNHEY and CDR2 as SVGEGT. This chain's CDR3 is CASSNGLATETQYF. In DNA form, the CDR3 reads TGTGCCAGCAGTAACGGACTAGCGACAGAGACCCAGTACTTC.

This clonotype has only a few counts. The chain uses TRBV6-2 or TRBV6-3 and TRBJ2-5; 7 bases are a match to TRBD1. The CDR3 consists of 15 residues. The J segment lost 4 bases and the V segment lost 5 bases, leaving 10 bases of the junction unmatched. Germline CDR1 is MNHEY and CDR2 is SVGEGT. The CDR3 spells CASSGPTGSGETQYF. The DNA of the CDR3 is TGTGCCAGCAGTGGCCCGACAGGGTCGGGAGAGACCCAGTACTTC.

This clonotype was observed a handful of times. The chain couples TRBV19 to TRBJ1-2; D possibly corresponds to TRBD1 (6 bases). Trimming left V 8 bases short and J 4 bases short, with 11 bases between. CDR3 length: 12 amino acids. Germline values: CDR1 LNHDA, CDR2 SQIVND (reference sequence). As DNA, the CDR3 is TGTGCCAGTGGCGGGGGCCGCTATGGCTACACCTTC. Amino acids: CASGGGRYGYTF.

This clonotype was picked up many times. This chain uses TRBV24-1 with TRBJ2-1; either TRBD1 or TRBD2 may fit D (6 bases each). V dropped 4 bases and J dropped 4 bases, with 10 bases sitting between them. CDR1 and CDR2 from the germline V gene are KGHDR and SFDVKD. The CDR3 is 14 amino acids. CDR3 nucleotides: TGTGCCACCAGTGAAGGGGGGCTGTACAATGAGCAGTTCTTC. Translation: CATSEGGLYNEQFF.